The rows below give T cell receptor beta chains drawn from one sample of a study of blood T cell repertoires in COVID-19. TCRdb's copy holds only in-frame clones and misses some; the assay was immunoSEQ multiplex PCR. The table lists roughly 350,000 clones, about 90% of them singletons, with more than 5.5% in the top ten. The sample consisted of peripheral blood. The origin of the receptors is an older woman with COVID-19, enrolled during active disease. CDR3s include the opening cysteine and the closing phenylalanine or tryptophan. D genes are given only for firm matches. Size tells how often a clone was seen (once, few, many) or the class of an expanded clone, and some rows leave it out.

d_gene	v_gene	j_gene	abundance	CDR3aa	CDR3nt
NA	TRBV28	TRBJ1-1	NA	CASSFRRLTEAFF	TGTGCCAGCAGTTTCAGGAGGTTGACTGAAGCTTTCTTT
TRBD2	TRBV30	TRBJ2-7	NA	CAGEWAGDEQYF	TGTGCCGGAGAGTGGGCGGGGGACGAGCAGTACTTC
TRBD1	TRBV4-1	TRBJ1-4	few	CASSQKSPTGTGGANEKLFF	TGCGCCAGCAGCCAAAAGTCTCCCACCGGGACAGGGGGTGCTAATGAAAAACTGTTTTTT
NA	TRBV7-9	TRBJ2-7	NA	CASSPQGLRFEQYF	TGTGCCAGCAGCCCCCAGGGCCTCCGCTTCGAGCAGTACTTC
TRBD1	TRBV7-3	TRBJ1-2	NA	CASSSGTGGPSYGYTF	TGTGCCAGCAGCTCTGGGACAGGGGGTCCCAGCTATGGCTACACCTTC
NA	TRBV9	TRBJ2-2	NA	CASSVGPGANTGELFF	TGTGCCAGCAGCGTAGGTCCAGGTGCGAACACCGGGGAGCTGTTTTTT
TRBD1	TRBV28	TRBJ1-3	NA	CASSPQGAISGNTIYF	TGTGCCAGCAGCCCGCAGGGGGCGATCTCTGGAAACACCATATATTTT
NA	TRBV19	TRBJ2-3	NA	CASKVLSGEADTQYF	TGTGCCAGCAAGGTGTTATCGGGGGAGGCAGATACGCAGTATTTT
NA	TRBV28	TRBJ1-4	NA	CASTLQGLREKLFF	TGTGCCAGCACCCTCCAGGGGTTGAGGGAAAAACTGTTTTTT
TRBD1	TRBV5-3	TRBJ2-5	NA	CARSHDRATQETQYF	TGTGCCAGAAGCCACGACAGGGCGACCCAAGAGACCCAGTACTTC
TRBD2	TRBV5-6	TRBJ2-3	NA	CASSFRSGGAKDTQYF	TGTGCCAGCAGCTTTAGGAGCGGGGGGGCCAAAGATACGCAGTATTTT
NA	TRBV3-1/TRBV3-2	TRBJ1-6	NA	CASSQDRAGSQITYNSPLHF	TGTGCCAGCAGCCAAGACCGGGCGGGGTCTCAGATCACCTATAATTCACCCCTCCACTTT
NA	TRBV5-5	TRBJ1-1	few	CASSLGANTEAFF	TGTGCCAGCAGCTTGGGCGCGAACACTGAAGCTTTCTTT
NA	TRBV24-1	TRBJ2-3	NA	CATSEKTRTSTDTQYF	TGTGCCACCAGTGAAAAGACTCGTACCAGCACAGATACGCAGTATTTT
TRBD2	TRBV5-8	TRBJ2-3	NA	CASPRGVAGGQTDTQYF	TGTGCCAGCCCCAGGGGGGTAGCGGGGGGGCAGACAGATACGCAGTATTTT
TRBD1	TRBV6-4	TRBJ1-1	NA	CASSDPRTGLAFF	TGTGCCAGCAGTGACCCCCGGACAGGGCTAGCTTTCTTT
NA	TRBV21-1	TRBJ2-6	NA	CAGNTPGQGMSVLTF	TGTGCCGGCAACACCCCGGGACAGGGGATGAGCGTCCTGACTTTC
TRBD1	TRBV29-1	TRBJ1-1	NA	CSVPRQGGMETEAFF	TGCAGCGTTCCTCGACAGGGGGGAATGGAAACTGAAGCTTTCTTT
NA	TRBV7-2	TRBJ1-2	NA	CASSLGSGYGYTF	TGTGCCAGCAGCTTAGGATCGGGATATGGCTACACCTTC
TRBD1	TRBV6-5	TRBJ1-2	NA	CASRPTGGSYGYTF	TGTGCCAGCAGGCCGACAGGGGGCAGCTATGGCTACACCTTC
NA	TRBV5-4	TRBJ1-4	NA	CASSLSGNEKLFF	TGTGCCAGCAGCTTATCAGGAAATGAAAAACTGTTTTTT
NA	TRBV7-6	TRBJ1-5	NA	CASSWGDGSNQPQHF	TGTGCCAGCAGCTGGGGGGACGGTAGCAATCAGCCCCAGCATTTT
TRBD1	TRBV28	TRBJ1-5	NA	CASRSRDRVNQPQHF	TGTGCCAGCAGGAGCCGGGACAGGGTCAATCAGCCCCAGCATTTT
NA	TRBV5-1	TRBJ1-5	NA	CASSLGPQDQPQHF	TGCGCCAGCAGCTTGGGGCCCCAGGATCAGCCCCAGCATTTT
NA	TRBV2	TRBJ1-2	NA	CASSAPYGVYYGYTF	TGTGCCAGCAGTGCCCCTTACGGGGTCTACTATGGCTACACCTTC
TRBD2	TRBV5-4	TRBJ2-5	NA	CASSLAGRGGQETQYF	TGTGCCAGCAGCTTGGCCGGGCGGGGGGGTCAAGAGACCCAGTACTTC